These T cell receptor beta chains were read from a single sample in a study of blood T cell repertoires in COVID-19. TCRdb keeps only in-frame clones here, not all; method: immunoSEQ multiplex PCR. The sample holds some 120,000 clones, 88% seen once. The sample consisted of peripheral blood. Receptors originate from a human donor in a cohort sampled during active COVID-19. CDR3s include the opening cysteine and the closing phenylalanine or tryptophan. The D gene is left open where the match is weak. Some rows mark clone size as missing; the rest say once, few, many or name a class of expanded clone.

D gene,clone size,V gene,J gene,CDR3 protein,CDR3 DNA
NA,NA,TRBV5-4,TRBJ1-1,CASSVGTSGNTEAFF,TGTGCCAGCAGTGTCGGAACGTCGGGGAACACTGAAGCTTTCTTT
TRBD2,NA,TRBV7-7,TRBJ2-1,CASSSIAGGSSDEQFF,TGTGCTAGCAGCTCAATAGCGGGAGGGTCGTCGGATGAGCAGTTCTTC
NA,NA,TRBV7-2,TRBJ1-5,CASSLVVSSNQPQHF,TGTGCCAGCAGCTTAGTGGTTAGTAGCAATCAGCCCCAGCATTTT
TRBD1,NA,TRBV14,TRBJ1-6,CASSQVTGSSPLHF,TGTGCCAGCAGCCAAGTGACAGGGTCTTCACCCCTCCACTTT
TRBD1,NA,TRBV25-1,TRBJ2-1,CASKRGTGAYNEQFF,TGTGCCAGCAAACGAGGGACAGGGGCCTACAATGAGCAGTTCTTC
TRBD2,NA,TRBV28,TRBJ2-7,CASSLLLAGAYEQYF,TGTGCCAGCAGTTTATTACTAGCGGGAGCCTACGAGCAGTACTTC
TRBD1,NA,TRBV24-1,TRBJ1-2,CATSDPGGDRRNYGYTF,TGTGCCACCAGTGATCCCGGCGGGGACAGGCGAAACTATGGCTACACCTTC
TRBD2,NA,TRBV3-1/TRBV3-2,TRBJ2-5,CASSLGLAGGNQETQYF,TGTGCCAGCAGCCTCGGACTAGCGGGGGGGAACCAAGAGACCCAGTACTTC
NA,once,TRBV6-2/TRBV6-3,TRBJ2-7,CASSTISRGSYEQYF,TGTGCCAGCAGTACGATTTCCAGGGGATCCTACGAGCAGTACTTC
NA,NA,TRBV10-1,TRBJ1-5,CASSPREKSNQPQHF,TGCGCCAGCAGTCCCAGGGAAAAGAGCAATCAGCCCCAGCATTTT
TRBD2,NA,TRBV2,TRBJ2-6,CASRFFAGGSYSGANVLTF,TGTGCCAGCAGGTTTTTTGCGGGGGGATCCTACTCTGGGGCCAACGTCCTGACTTTC
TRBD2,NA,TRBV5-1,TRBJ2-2,CASSLTGLAGLKTGELFF,TGCGCCAGCAGCTTGACTGGACTAGCGGGCCTTAAGACCGGGGAGCTGTTTTTT
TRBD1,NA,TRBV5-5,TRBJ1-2,CASSAGQGGSYGYTF,TGTGCCAGCAGCGCGGGACAGGGCGGCAGCTATGGCTACACCTTC
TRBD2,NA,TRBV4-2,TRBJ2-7,CASSQLAGGDEQYF,TGTGCCAGCAGCCAACTAGCGGGAGGGGACGAGCAGTACTTC
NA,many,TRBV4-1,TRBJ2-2,CASSQDLEFVGELFF,TGCGCCAGCAGCCAAGATTTGGAGTTTGTCGGGGAGCTGTTTTTT
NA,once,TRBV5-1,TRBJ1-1,CASSLEASGLAFF,TGCGCCAGCAGCTTGGAGGCCTCGGGGTTAGCTTTCTTT
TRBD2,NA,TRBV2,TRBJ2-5,CASSAQAGVETQYF,TGTGCCAGCAGTGCCCAGGCGGGGGTAGAGACCCAGTACTTC